This T cell receptor beta chain was identified during a study of blood T cell repertoires in COVID-19. Study summary: From T cells, B-cell-depleted T cells, or PBMCs came the material, which was cDNA or gDNA.

V gave up 5 bases and J gave up 5 bases; unmatched junction bases: 9. Per the germline V gene, CDR1 is SGHNT and CDR2 is YENEEA. The CDR3 consists of 16 residues. Per the authors' pipeline: Amplified reference gene primers provided the basis for estimating nucleated cell counts. Profiling relied on immunoSEQ multiplex PCR, and the TCRdb table lists in-frame clones only, not all of them. V, J and clone size derive from that table, while D and trimming were established from the DNA sequence. The table shows some 200,000 clones, with 87% occurring only once. This clone came up once. Input material: peripheral blood. The sequence was collected from a woman aged 70-85 years with COVID-19, enrolled during active disease. The V call is TRBV11-3, the J call TRBJ1-6, with 7 bases fitting TRBD1. CDR3: CASSPNRGWDNSPLHF. CDR3 DNA: TGTGCCAGCAGCCCAAACAGGGGTTGGGATAATTCACCCCTCCACTTT.